This T cell receptor (beta chain) was sequenced during a study of blood T cell repertoires in COVID-19. Study in general: Sources were T cells, B-cell-depleted T cells, or PBMCs; the material itself was cDNA or gDNA.

The CDR3 contains 16 residues. Per germline, CDR1 KGHDR and CDR2 SFDVKD. Trimming removed 4 bases at V and 5 bases at J, with 16 bases between. Assay: immunoSEQ multiplex PCR; the TCRdb copy retains only in-frame clones and omits some. The table lists 50,000 to 55,000 clones, 82% of them singletons. The chain has TRBV24-1 and TRBJ2-2; D may be TRBD1 (6 bases). The receptor was isolated from a man aged 80 or over with COVID-19, enrolled during active disease. Material: peripheral blood. The CDR3 is CATSDQGQAGTGELFF. CDR3 coding DNA: TGTGCCACCAGTGACCAGGGACAAGCAGGGACCGGGGAGCTGTTTTTT.